This T cell receptor beta chain was captured in a study of spatial heterogeneity in lung cancer. Time point denoted: sample taken at primary tumor resection. Sequencing of whole RNA from tumor, nontumor lung or frozen PBMC involved no sorting. Every individual TCR cDNA molecule carried its own unique molecular identifier, which allowed correction of PCR and sequencing errors. TCRdb reprocessed the 5' RACE reads with MiXCR, giving one entry per CDR3 protein. The table lists approximately 22,000 distinct CDR3 sequences, 3.5% to 5.5% of them singletons. Looked up from germline, CDR1 is LGHNA and CDR2 is YSLEER. CDR3 length: 16 residues. The V and J ends lost 1 base and 8 bases respectively, with 15 bases between them. This clonotype was seen many times.

The sequences come from PBMCs, collected at surgery. This clonotype was sampled from a male donor with early-stage non-small cell lung cancer. The V gene is TRBV4-3, the J gene TRBJ1-6; D uncertain. The DNA for the CDR3 is TGCGCCAGCAGCCAAGGCGGAGGCGAAGGTGATTCACCCCTCCACTTT. Translated: CASSQGGGEGDSPLHF.